These 15 T cell receptor beta chains were all obtained from the same sample, sequenced in a study of blood T cell repertoires in COVID-19. Method: immunoSEQ multiplex PCR; TCRdb's copy keeps in-frame clones and lacks some. The sample comprises just over 80,000 clones, 85% to 90% of which are singletons, and 1.2% rests with the top ten. The sequencing sample was made of PBMCs or T cells enriched from blood (not recorded which). Every receptor here comes from a woman aged 50 to 60 with acute COVID-19.

The chain is built from TRBV14 and TRBJ2-7, with D tentatively TRBD2 (6 bases). This CDR3 is 11 amino acids long. The V gene lost 0 bases and the J gene lost 12 bases, with 9 bases spanning the gap. From germline, CDR1 is SGHDN and CDR2 FVKESK. CDR3 nucleotide sequence: TGTGCCAGCAGCCAAGAGGGGGGAGCGTACTTC. This sequence encodes CASSQEGGAYF.

The chain couples TRBV18 to TRBJ1-5; D may be TRBD1 (6 bases). The length of the CDR3 is 15 residues. Germline CDR1 and CDR2: KGHSH and LQKENI. Trimming took off 3 bases at V and 4 bases at J, with 13 bases between the two ends. The DNA for the CDR3 is TGTGCCAGCTCACCCCCAGGGGAAAGAAATCAGCCCCAGCATTTT. Translated, it gives CASSPPGERNQPQHF.

The chain has TRBV30 and TRBJ2-3; perhaps TRBD1 as D (6 bases). Germline V gene lookup returns CDR1 GTSNPN and CDR2 SVGIG (reference sequence). The CDR3 has 14 amino acids. Trimming cost V 2 bases and J 3 bases, with 12 bases left between them. This CDR3 is CAWSLYTGTDTQYF. In DNA, the CDR3 is TGTGCCTGGAGTCTATACACAGGGACAGATACGCAGTATTTT.

The chain joins TRBV7-2 to TRBJ1-2, with 10 bases lining up with TRBD1. The CDR3 totals 16 residues. CDR1 is SGHTA, CDR2 FQGNSA, per germline. The V gene end was trimmed by 0 bases and the J gene end by 7 bases; junction bases not matched to a gene: 8. The CDR3 is CASSLAGQGSAGGYTF. The CDR3 coding sequence is TGTGCCAGCAGCTTAGCGGGACAGGGGAGCGCTGGTGGCTACACCTTC. Complete variable domain (other parts from reference TRBV7-2 and TRBJ1-2): GAGVSQSPSNKVTEKGKDVELRCDPISGHTALYWYRQSLGQGLEFLIYFQGNSAPDKSGLPSDRFSAERTGGSVSTLTIQRTQQEDSAVYLCASSLAGQGSAGGYTFGSGTRLTVV.

The rearrangement joins TRBV29-1 to TRBJ2-1; D unclear. CDR3 length: 13 amino acids. The germline gives CDR1 SQVTM, CDR2 ANQGSEA. V gave up 1 base and J gave up 9 bases, with 13 bases separating them. The CDR3 region is CSVEGRFGGEQFF. The CDR3 DNA is TGCAGCGTTGAAGGGCGGTTTGGTGGTGAGCAGTTCTTC.

This clone has just a few counts. The gene calls are TRBV5-5 and TRBJ1-1; possible D gene TRBD1, 6 bases. CDR3 length: 17 amino acids. Germline CDR1 SGHKS, CDR2 YYEKEE (reference sequence). The V end lost 4 bases, the J end lost 0 bases, and 19 bases lay between the germline ends. DNA for the CDR3: TGTGCCAGCAGCCCCCGTCCCGGGACAATTTTGAACACTGAAGCTTTCTTT. Amino acids: CASSPRPGTILNTEAFF.

The V and J genes are TRBV19 and TRBJ2-7, with 11 bases identical to TRBD2. Looked up from germline, CDR1 is LNHDA and CDR2 is SQIVND (reference sequence). The CDR3 length is 15 residues. Trimming cost V 5 bases and J 7 bases; bases outside gene matches: 10. The CDR3 sequence is CASSPTSGITREQYF. The CDR3 nucleotides read TGTGCCAGTAGTCCGACTAGCGGGATTACGAGGGAGCAGTACTTC. The variable domain in full, with the rest retrieved from reference TRBV19 and TRBJ2-7, is DGGITQSPKYLFRKEGQNVTLSCEQNLNHDAMYWYRQDPGQGLRLIYYSQIVNDFQKGDIAEGYSVSREKKESFPLTVTSAQKNPTAFYLCASSPTSGITREQYFGPGTRLTVT.

V usage is TRBV4-1 and J usage is TRBJ1-3; 7 bases fit TRBD1. Trimming at V came to 7 bases and at J to 9 bases, leaving 12 bases not matched to a gene. The CDR3 length is 14 residues. Per the germline V gene, CDR1 is MGHRA and CDR2 is YSYEKL. CDR3 loop: CASTTGQWGATIYF. The CDR3, as DNA: TGCGCCAGCACAACGGGACAGTGGGGGGCCACCATATATTTT.

The rearrangement links TRBV29-1 to TRBJ1-1, with 11 bases aligning to TRBD1. There are 15 residues in the CDR3. Germline assignment: CDR1 SQVTM and CDR2 ANQGSEA. V dropped 7 bases and J dropped 4; count of bases not matched to a gene: 11. The chain's CDR3 is CSGSPAGTGGTEAFF. The CDR3 DNA reads TGCAGCGGCTCTCCCGCCGGGACAGGGGGCACTGAAGCTTTCTTT.

The genes are TRBV4-2 and TRBJ1-3; 10 nucleotides match TRBD1. Germline V gene sequence: CDR1 LGHNA, CDR2 YNFKEQ. The ends lost 0 bases at V and 1 base at J; junction bases unmatched: 6. The CDR3 sequence is 18 residues long. The CDR3 reads CASSQDGTGARSGNTIYF. DNA of the CDR3: TGTGCCAGCAGCCAAGATGGGACAGGGGCTCGGTCTGGAAACACCATATATTTT.

The chain joins TRBV5-4 to TRBJ2-3; 14 bases align to TRBD2. The CDR3 has 15 amino acids. V was pared by 4 bases and J by 5 bases, with 3 bases of the junction left unmatched. Per germline, CDR1 SGHNT and CDR2 YYREEE (reference sequence). For the CDR3, the DNA is TGTGCCAGCAGCAAGGGACTAGCGGGAGAAGATACGCAGTATTTT. Residues: CASSKGLAGEDTQYF.

CDR3 amino acids: CASIPPGVGYGYTF. Written as DNA, the CDR3 is TGTGCCAGTATCCCGCCGGGTGTGGGCTATGGCTACACCTTC. The chain joins TRBV19 to TRBJ1-2; D gene uncertain. This CDR3 has 14 residues. Trimming took 7 bases from V and 4 from J, leaving 16 bases between them. Germline values: CDR1 LNHDA, CDR2 SQIVND (reference sequence). Full variable domain (missing parts from reference TRBV19 and TRBJ1-2): DGGITQSPKYLFRKEGQNVTLSCEQNLNHDAMYWYRQDPGQGLRLIYYSQIVNDFQKGDIAEGYSVSREKKESFPLTVTSAQKNPTAFYLCASIPPGVGYGYTFGSGTRLTVV.

CDR3 amino acids: CASSLATVNNSPLHF. As DNA, the CDR3 is TGCGCCAGCAGCTTGGCCACAGTTAATAATTCACCCCTCCACTTT. The chain employs TRBV5-1 and TRBJ1-6; D remains ambiguous. V shed 0 bases and J shed 5 bases, with 9 bases lying between them. Germline lookup yields CDR1 SGHRS and CDR2 YFSETQ. The CDR3 covers 15 residues.

The CDR3 loop reads CASSETRSTDTQYF. CDR3 bases: TGTGCCAGCAGTGAAACTAGGAGCACAGATACGCAGTATTTT. This rearrangement joins TRBV6-1 to TRBJ2-3; possible D gene TRBD2, 5 bases. The CDR3 has 14 residues. Germline CDR1 reads MNHNS; CDR2 reads SASEGT. V dropped 2 bases and J dropped 0 bases, with 6 bases sitting between them.

The V call is TRBV5-5, the J call TRBJ2-7, with 9 bases matching TRBD2. V shed 0 bases and J 3 bases; nucleotides not matched to a gene: 4. The CDR3 spans 15 residues. Germline loops: CDR1 SGHKS, CDR2 YYEKEE (reference sequence). The CDR3, as DNA: TGTGCCAGCAGCTTGGGTGGTAGCGGGAGCTACGAGCAGTACTTC. Protein sequence: CASSLGGSGSYEQYF.